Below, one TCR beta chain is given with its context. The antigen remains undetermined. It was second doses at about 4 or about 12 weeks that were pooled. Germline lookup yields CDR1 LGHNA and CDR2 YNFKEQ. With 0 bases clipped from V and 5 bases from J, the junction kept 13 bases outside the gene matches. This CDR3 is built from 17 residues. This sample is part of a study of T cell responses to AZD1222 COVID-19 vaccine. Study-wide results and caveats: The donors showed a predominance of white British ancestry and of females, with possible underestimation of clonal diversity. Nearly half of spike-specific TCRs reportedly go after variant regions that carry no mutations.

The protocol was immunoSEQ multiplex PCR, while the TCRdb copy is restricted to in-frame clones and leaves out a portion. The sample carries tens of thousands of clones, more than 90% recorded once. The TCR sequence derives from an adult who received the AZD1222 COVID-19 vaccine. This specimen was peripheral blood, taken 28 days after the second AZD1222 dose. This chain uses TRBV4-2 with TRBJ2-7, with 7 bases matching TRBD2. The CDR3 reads CASSQEITAGVGHEQYF. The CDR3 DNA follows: TGTGCCAGCAGCCAAGAAATTACGGCGGGAGTAGGTCACGAGCAGTACTTC.